This T cell receptor (beta chain) emerged from a study of technical replicates of blood from a handful of donors. Some clones are missing from TCRdb's copy, which holds only in-frame ones; the method was immunoSEQ multiplex PCR. The sample holds 85,000 or so clones, approximately 93% seen once. Germline CDR1 reads LGHNT; CDR2 reads FRNRAP. The length of the CDR3 is 18 residues. Trimming removed 7 bases from V and 2 bases from J, with 24 bases in between. Source material: T cells isolated from PBMCs. The receptor comes from a human donor in good health. The V and J genes are TRBV12-5 and TRBJ1-5, with D maybe TRBD1 (5 bases). DNA for the CDR3: TGTGCTAGTGTCCCGACGGCCGATGGGGGGGAGGGCAATCAGCCCCAGCATTTT. Encoded protein: CASVPTADGGEGNQPQHF.